These 10 T cell receptor beta chains originate from one sample sequenced in a study of cytomegalovirus exposure and HLA in healthy donors. In the PCR, 60 Vbeta and 13 Jbeta primers were used. Method: immunoSEQ multiplex PCR; TCRdb's copy keeps in-frame clones and lacks some. The table lists about 96,000 clones, approximately 75% of them singletons, with roughly 3.2% in the top ten. The sample comprised PBMCs. These receptors were collected from a female donor in good health and CMV-seropositive.

The chain links TRBV2 to TRBJ1-2; 12 nucleotides line up with TRBD1. From germline, CDR1 is SNHLY and CDR2 FYNNEI. V lost 5 bases, J lost 5 bases, and 3 bases stayed unmatched. The CDR3 extends over 14 amino acids. The CDR3 protein is CASSRDRGRYGYTF. The CDR3 nucleotides read TGTGCCAGCAGTCGGGACAGGGGGCGATATGGCTACACCTTC.

The chain employs TRBV28 and TRBJ2-7, with 13 positions matching TRBD2. J gave up 4 bases and V 5 bases, and 11 bases lay outside the gene matches. The germline V gene has CDR1 MDHEN and CDR2 SYDVKM. This CDR3 spans 17 amino acids. The CDR3 protein is CASSPIPGTSGAYEQYF. In nucleotides, the CDR3 is TGTGCCAGCAGTCCTATCCCCGGGACTAGCGGGGCTTACGAGCAGTACTTC.

V gene TRBV11-2 combines with J gene TRBJ2-5; D is ambiguous. From germline, CDR1 is SGHAT and CDR2 FQNNGV. The CDR3 totals 12 residues. Trimming stripped 3 bases from V and 2 bases from J, with 4 bases between. The CDR3 DNA follows: TGTGCCAGCAGCTTTACACAAGAGACCCAGTACTTC. It specifies CASSFTQETQYF.

The chain recombines TRBV27 with TRBJ2-7, with D possibly being TRBD1 (6 bases). Trimming removed 7 bases from V and 6 bases from J, with 13 bases in between. Germline CDR1 MNHEY, CDR2 SMNVEV (reference sequence). This CDR3 contains 12 residues. CDR3 sequence: CASTTGRGEQYF. The CDR3 region has the DNA TGTGCCAGCACGACAGGTCGGGGCGAGCAGTACTTC.

This rearrangement joins TRBV25-1 to TRBJ1-6; tentative D call: TRBD1 (5 bases). The CDR3 runs to 13 residues. V was clipped by 7 bases and J by 12 bases, with 16 bases between them. Germline CDR1 is MGHDK and CDR2 is SYGVNS. CDR3 sequence reads: CASKDTLEGPLHF. The CDR3 nucleotides read TGTGCCAGCAAGGACACCCTGGAGGGACCCCTCCACTTT.

This chain joins TRBV11-3 and TRBJ2-1; 12 bases align to TRBD2. Per germline, CDR1 SGHNT and CDR2 YENEEA. The ends lost 4 bases at V and 6 bases at J; junction bases unmatched: 4. CDR3 length: 15 amino acids. The CDR3 loop reads CASSYSSGGANEQFF. The CDR3 DNA reads as TGTGCCAGCAGCTATTCTAGCGGGGGGGCCAATGAGCAGTTCTTC.

The CDR3 reads CASSPTQGAGEQFF. CDR3 nucleotide sequence: TGTGCCAGTAGTCCAACCCAGGGGGCCGGTGAGCAGTTCTTC. V is TRBV19 and J is TRBJ2-1; TRBD1 matches 8 bases. CDR3 length equals 14 residues. The ends lost 5 bases at V and 9 bases at J; junction bases unmatched: 9. The germline V gene has CDR1 LNHDA and CDR2 SQIVND (reference sequence).

V is TRBV29-1 and J is TRBJ1-1; 8 positions match TRBD1. The CDR3 loop spans 13 amino acids. After removal of 4 bases from V and 4 bases from J, the junction contained 5 bases not matched to a gene. CDR1 is SQVTM and CDR2 is ANQGSEA in the germline V gene. The CDR3 bases are TGCAGCGTTGGGATAACAGGGGGCACTGAAGCTTTCTTT. It yields the protein CSVGITGGTEAFF.

The chain joins TRBV18 to TRBJ2-7; 10 positions match TRBD1. Trimming took 3 bases from V and 6 from J; bases not matched to a gene: 8. Per the germline V gene, CDR1 is KGHSH and CDR2 is LQKENI. The CDR3 runs 15 residues. The CDR3 region has the DNA TGTGCCAGCTCACCGTCCGGGACAGGGGACCCCGAGCAGTACTTC. Translated: CASSPSGTGDPEQYF.

The chain employs TRBV4-2 and TRBJ2-1, with TRBD2 matching 13 bases. The CDR3 spans 17 residues. Germline V CDR1 and CDR2: LGHNA, YNFKEQ. The J segment lost 7 bases and the V segment lost 0 bases, leaving 6 bases of the junction unmatched. DNA for the CDR3: TGTGCCAGCAGCCAAGATTTCGGACTAGCGGGAGTAAATGAGCAGTTCTTC. Protein sequence: CASSQDFGLAGVNEQFF.